At least ten counts were recorded for the clone carrying this TCR beta chain. With 10-nucleotide random UMIs included, cDNA was synthesized by 5'RACE. TCRdb independently ran MiXCR on the 5' RACE reads; one entry per CDR3 protein. The repertoire holds about 21,000 distinct CDR3 sequences, with about 6.2% as singletons. The data are from a study of neurological immune-mediated disorders. The CDR3 is 16 residues long. Germline-derived CDR1 and CDR2 are MNHEY and SVGAGI. V shed 1 base and J shed 2 bases, with 9 bases lying between them. The chain has TRBV6-5 and TRBJ2-6, with D unclear. This TCR was recovered from a man aged 18 to 29 in good health. Sequencing was performed on CD8+ T cells from blood. CDR3 bases: TGTGCCAGCAGTTACTTGTCCAATGCTGGGGCCAACGTCCTGACTTTC. Translating gives CASSYLSNAGANVLTF.